A single sample is the source of the 18 T cell receptor beta chains below, sequenced in a study of technical replicates of blood from a few donors. Clones were sequenced by immunoSEQ multiplex PCR, and TCRdb holds only the in-frame ones, with some missing. This sample carries about 82,000 clones, around 94% of them seen once, and the ten largest clones take around 0.42%. The specimen was T cells isolated from PBMCs. The receptors derive from a human donor in good health.

The V call is TRBV25-1, the J call TRBJ2-7, with D possibly TRBD2 on 6 matching bases. Trimming removed 4 bases at V and 4 bases at J, with 11 bases between. Germline V lookup: CDR1 MGHDK, CDR2 SYGVNS. The CDR3 has 13 amino acids. CDR3 coding DNA: TGTGCCAGCAGTGTAGCGGCTACGTACGAGCAGTACTTC. The encoded protein is CASSVAATYEQYF.

V is TRBV5-1 and J is TRBJ2-7; TRBD1 agrees at 7 bases. The CDR3 totals 14 residues. Germline V CDR1 and CDR2: SGHRS, YFSETQ. With V trimmed by 2 bases and J by 5 bases, 7 bases remained unmatched. In DNA, the CDR3 is TGCGCCAGCAGCTTCAGGGGGAAGGGCGACGAGCAGTACTTC. Its protein product is CASSFRGKGDEQYF.

V is TRBV27 and J is TRBJ2-2; D perhaps matches TRBD1 (5 bases). V was cut by 3 bases and J by 6 bases, with 8 bases left in between. The germline V gene encodes CDR1 MNHEY and CDR2 SMNVEV (reference sequence). The CDR3 runs 13 residues. The CDR3: CASSFSGSGELFF. The CDR3 DNA sequence: TGTGCCAGCAGTTTTTCAGGGTCCGGGGAGCTGTTTTTT.

J is TRBJ1-1 and V is TRBV30, with D possibly being TRBD1 (6 bases). The CDR3 totals 15 residues. Trimming cost V 4 bases and J 1 base, with 16 bases left between them. Germline CDR1 reads GTSNPN; CDR2 reads SVGIG (reference sequence). The DNA of the CDR3 is TGTGCCTGGACCGGAACTACAGGGAAGAACACTGAAGCTTTCTTT. Its protein product is CAWTGTTGKNTEAFF.

The V and J genes are TRBV7-3 and TRBJ2-1, with 7 nucleotides matching TRBD2. V shed 4 bases and J 10 bases; nucleotides not matched to a gene: 19. Germline V CDR1 and CDR2: SGHTA, FQGTGA. The CDR3 length is 17 residues. The CDR3 bases are TGTGCCAGCAGCTCCCTTTTGGGCAAGCGGGACGTCGGAGAGCAGTTCTTC. Protein: CASSSLLGKRDVGEQFF.

This rearrangement joins TRBV25-1 to TRBJ2-7; 8 positions match TRBD2. This CDR3 has 15 amino acids. The junction had 6 bases not matched to a gene; V was cut back by 5 bases and J by 0 bases. CDR1 MGHDK and CDR2 SYGVNS come from the germline V gene. The DNA of the CDR3 is TGTGCCAGCAGTTCAAGACTAGCGTACTCCTACGAGCAGTACTTC. It specifies CASSSRLAYSYEQYF.

The chain has TRBV4-3 and TRBJ1-2; no reliable D call. With 0 bases removed from V and 7 bases from J, the gap between germline ends came to 15 bases. Germline values: CDR1 LGHNA, CDR2 YSLEER. This CDR3 comprises 15 residues. DNA of the CDR3: TGCGCCAGCAGCCAAGATTCGTCAGGACTGGGTGGCTACACCTTC. This gives the protein CASSQDSSGLGGYTF.

The chain is built from TRBV9 and TRBJ2-1, with 8 bases fitting TRBD2. There are 14 residues in the CDR3. Trimming cost V 0 bases and J 7 bases; bases outside gene matches: 3. The germline V gene encodes CDR1 SGDLS and CDR2 YYNGEE. The CDR3 is CASSVVTSGNEQFF. DNA of the CDR3: TGTGCCAGCAGCGTAGTCACTAGCGGAAATGAGCAGTTCTTC.

The V and J genes are TRBV11-3 and TRBJ2-1; 9 bases are shared with TRBD2. In germline, CDR1 is SGHNT, CDR2 YENEEA. The length of the CDR3 is 14 residues. Losses at the gene ends were 5 bases for V and 4 bases for J; bases not matched to a gene: 3. The CDR3 here is CASSQLAGYNEQFF. CDR3 in DNA: TGTGCCAGCAGCCAACTAGCGGGTTACAATGAGCAGTTCTTC. The variable domain in full, completed from reference TRBV11-3 and TRBJ2-1, reads EAGVVQSPRYKIIEKKQPVAFWCNPISGHNTLYWYLQNLGQGPELLIRYENEEAVDDSQLPKDRFSAERLKGVDSTLKIQPAELGDSAVYLCASSQLAGYNEQFFGPGTRLTVL.

V usage is TRBV7-9 and J usage is TRBJ2-7; maybe TRBD1 (5 bases). This CDR3 comprises 12 residues. Trimming left V 1 base short and J 5 bases short, with 6 bases between. Germline V CDR1 and CDR2: SEHNR, FQNEAQ (reference sequence). The CDR3: CASSLGRDEQYF. CDR3 nucleotides: TGTGCCAGCAGCTTAGGCAGGGACGAGCAGTACTTC.

V and J are TRBV6-6 and TRBJ2-7, with D possibly TRBD2 on 6 matching bases. This CDR3 contains 12 residues. Looked up from germline, CDR1 is MNHNY and CDR2 is SVGAGI (reference sequence). Trimming shortened V by 4 bases and J by 7 bases, and 11 bases separated the two germline ends. The CDR3 region has the DNA TGTGCCAGCAGTTTGACAGCGGGTGAGCAGTACTTC. It translates to CASSLTAGEQYF.

The rearrangement joins TRBV7-2 to TRBJ2-5; D might be TRBD2 (6 bases). There are 14 residues in the CDR3. The germline V gene has CDR1 SGHTA and CDR2 FQGNSA. Between the trimmed V and J ends, which lost 5 bases and 1 base, there was a span of 11 bases. CDR3 loop: CASSPGLSQETQYF. The CDR3 DNA reads TGTGCCAGCAGCCCCGGACTATCCCAAGAGACCCAGTACTTC.

The chain combines TRBV5-5 with TRBJ2-7, with D possibly TRBD1 on 6 matching bases. V was pared by 1 base and J by 2 bases, with 19 bases between. Germline loops: CDR1 SGHKS, CDR2 YYEKEE (reference sequence). The CDR3 length is 17 residues. The CDR3 DNA reads as TGTGCCAGCAGCTTGAGACATGGGGGCGTGCTTACCTACGAGCAGTACTTC. This gives the protein CASSLRHGGVLTYEQYF. Variable domain in full (rest from reference TRBV5-5 and TRBJ2-7): DAGVTQSPTHLIKTRGQQVTLRCSPISGHKSVSWYQQVLGQGPQFIFQYYEKEERGRGNFPDRFSARQFPNYSSELNVNALLLGDSALYLCASSLRHGGVLTYEQYFGPGTRLTVT.

This chain uses TRBV7-2 with TRBJ1-5; no firm D call. Germline lookup yields CDR1 SGHTA and CDR2 FQGNSA. V dropped 2 bases and J dropped 0 bases, with 11 bases sitting between them. There are 16 residues in the CDR3. The CDR3 nucleotides read TGTGCCAGCAGCTTAATGAGCCCATATAGCAATCAGCCCCAGCATTTT. The encoded protein is CASSLMSPYSNQPQHF.

This clone showed up just once. CDR3 loop: CASSVSGGGRNEKLFF. DNA of the CDR3: TGCGCCAGCAGTGTGTCAGGGGGAGGGAGGAATGAAAAACTGTTTTTT. The rearrangement links TRBV10-2 to TRBJ1-4; 7 bases align to TRBD1. The length of the CDR3 is 16 residues. Germline CDR1 is WSHSY and CDR2 is SAAADI. Germline trimming cut 4 bases from V and 5 bases from J; bases unmatched to any gene: 10.

The chain joins TRBV2 to TRBJ1-5, with D possibly being TRBD1 (5 bases). The V gene lost 3 bases and the J gene lost 4 bases, with 7 bases spanning the gap. Germline V lookup: CDR1 SNHLY, CDR2 FYNNEI. CDR3 length: 13 amino acids. The CDR3 region is CASSDRVNQPQHF. CDR3 nucleotide sequence: TGTGCCAGCAGTGACAGGGTAAATCAGCCCCAGCATTTT.

The chain links TRBV19 to TRBJ2-2; 7 nucleotides align to TRBD1. The V gene's germline CDR1 is LNHDA and CDR2 SQIVND (reference sequence). The length of the CDR3 is 13 residues. The J segment lost 7 bases and the V segment lost 3 bases, leaving 2 bases of the junction unmatched. The CDR3 bases are TGTGCCAGTAGTATCGACAGGGACGGGGAGCTGTTTTTT. It specifies CASSIDRDGELFF.

V is TRBV5-1 and J is TRBJ1-5; D not resolved. V was cut by 4 bases and J by 0 bases, with 11 bases left in between. This CDR3 contains 15 residues. The germline V gene encodes CDR1 SGHRS and CDR2 YFSETQ. This CDR3 reads CASSPSSYSNQPQHF. The DNA of the CDR3 is TGCGCCAGCAGCCCTTCTAGCTATAGCAATCAGCCCCAGCATTTT.